This T cell receptor beta chain was retrieved from a study of regulatory T cells listed by TCRdb under 2018. About the full investigation: The study compared T-cell receptor beta repertoires of sorted regulatory, conventional CD4+ and CD8+ T cells between CD3G-deficient patients and healthy controls.

Beyond this particular receptor, the publication reports: Conventional CD4+ T cells from CD3G-deficient patients were enriched for hydrophobic residues at CDR3 positions 6 and 7, suggesting more self-reactive specificities. Patient repertoires showed restricted unique TRB V-J pairs and skewed V and J gene usage, most marked in regulatory T cells.

The count of this clone is one. Its cognate antigen has yet to be identified. Base qualities were left out, and no much larger clone turns up one base away. Evidence of autoimmunity was present in all CD3G-deficient patients, and the autoimmunity was more severe in two of the patients. Patients were tested at ages ranging from 2 to 39 years, and reduced naive and increased memory CD4+ and CD8+ T-cell proportions were found in the patients. CD4+ cells were FACS-sorted into CD25-high CD127-low regulatory T cells and CD25-low CD127-high conventional CD4+ T cells. Six individuals with CD3G deficiency were included in the patient group. Patient samples and clinical data were obtained from an international physician network spanning the United States, Europe and Asia. Ficoll density separation was used to isolate peripheral blood mononuclear cells. The CDR3 spans 14 residues, from the cysteine through the phenylalanine. The sequence is cut down to CDR3 DNA, 42 bases in frame from base 1. Sequences SGDLS (CDR1) and YYNGEE (CDR2) are obtained from the germline V gene. V is trimmed back by 0 bases and J by 13 bases, and the junction contains 9 bases that no gene match accounts for.

The multiplex PCR used 52 forward TRBV primers and 13 reverse TRBJ primers, with assay-based and computational corrections for amplification bias. Within the immunoSEQ assay, multiplex PCR amplified rearranged TRB loci from genomic DNA. TRB amplicons were sequenced on an Illumina HiSeq platform. The original pipeline was this. Custom algorithms error-filtered the raw sequences and aligned the raw sequences to reference gene sequences, after which the immunoSEQ online tools were used for analysis. Frequencies of productive and nonproductive TRB rearrangements were assessed among unique sequences as well as among total sequences. The likelihood of self-reactivity was estimated by examining two features, hydrophobicity and amino acid composition, of TRB CDR3 positions 6 and 7. For group comparisons, t tests, Mann-Whitney tests or two-way ANOVA were performed in Prism software. Entries here come from immuneACCESS through TCRdb and include only in-frame sequences with V and J called. Some clones fail to appear in such tables; in the studies checked, an unresolved V gene covers under half of the shortfall, and the cause of the remainder is unknown. The V and J calls and clone size were taken over from that table, and D and trimming were inferred from the DNA. The sample table records around 29,000 clones; roughly 92% of these occur just once. The top ten clones comprise about 1.6% of the sample.

The chain joins TRBV9 to TRBJ2-1; TRBD2 matches 8 bases in the middle. Sequenced input: conventional CD4+ T cells sorted from blood. This clonotype was sampled from a person aged 18 to 29 with CD3G deficiency. The CDR3 has the sequence CASSVDGSGSRQFF. Here is the DNA: TGTGCCAGCAGCGTAGATGGAAGCGGGAGTCGCCAGTTCTTC.